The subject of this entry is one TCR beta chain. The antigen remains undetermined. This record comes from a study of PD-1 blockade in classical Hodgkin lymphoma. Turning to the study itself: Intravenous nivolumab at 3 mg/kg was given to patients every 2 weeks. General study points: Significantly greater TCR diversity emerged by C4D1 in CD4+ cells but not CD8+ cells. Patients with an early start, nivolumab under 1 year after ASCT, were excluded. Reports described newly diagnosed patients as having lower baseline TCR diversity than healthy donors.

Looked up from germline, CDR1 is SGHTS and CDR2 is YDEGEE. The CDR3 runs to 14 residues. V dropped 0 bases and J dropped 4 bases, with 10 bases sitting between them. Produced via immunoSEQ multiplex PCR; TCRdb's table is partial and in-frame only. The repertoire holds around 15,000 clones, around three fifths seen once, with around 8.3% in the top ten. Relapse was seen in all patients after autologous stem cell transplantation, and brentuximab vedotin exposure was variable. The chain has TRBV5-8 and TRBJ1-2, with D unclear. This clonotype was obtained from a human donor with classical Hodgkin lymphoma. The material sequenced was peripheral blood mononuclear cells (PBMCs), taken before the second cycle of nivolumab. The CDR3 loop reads CASSLGDSSYGYTF. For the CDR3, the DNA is TGTGCCAGCAGCTTGGGGGATTCTAGCTATGGCTACACCTTC. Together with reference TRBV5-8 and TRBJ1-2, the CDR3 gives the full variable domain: EAGVTQSPTHLIKTRGQQATLRCSPISGHTSVYWYQQALGLGLQFLLWYDEGEERNRGNFPPRFSGRQFPNYSSELNVNALELEDSALYLCASSLGDSSYGYTFGSGTRLTVV.